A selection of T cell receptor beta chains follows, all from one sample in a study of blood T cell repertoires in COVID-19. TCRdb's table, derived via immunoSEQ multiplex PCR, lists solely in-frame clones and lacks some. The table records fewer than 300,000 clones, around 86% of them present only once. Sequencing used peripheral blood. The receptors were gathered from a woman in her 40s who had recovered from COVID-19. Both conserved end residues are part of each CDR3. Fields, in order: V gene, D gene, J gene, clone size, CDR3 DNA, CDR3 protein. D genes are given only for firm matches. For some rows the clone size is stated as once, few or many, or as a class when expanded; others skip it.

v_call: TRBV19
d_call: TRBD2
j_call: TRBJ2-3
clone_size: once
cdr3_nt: TGTGCCAGTAGTTCCCCTCCGGGACTAGCGGCAGATACGCAGTATTTT
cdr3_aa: CASSSPPGLAADTQYF

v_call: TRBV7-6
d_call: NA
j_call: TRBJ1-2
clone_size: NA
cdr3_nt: TGTGCCAGCAGCCCCAACGTCAGGGAGGACTATGGCTACACCTTC
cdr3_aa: CASSPNVREDYGYTF

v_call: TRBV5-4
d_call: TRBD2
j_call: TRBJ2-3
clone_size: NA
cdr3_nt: TGTGCCAGCAGCTCCGGACTAGCGGGGGGCTGGACAGATACGCAGTATTTT
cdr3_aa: CASSSGLAGGWTDTQYF

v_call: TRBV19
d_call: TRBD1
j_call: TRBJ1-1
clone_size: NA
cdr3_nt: TGTGCCAGTAGTTCCACAAAACAGGGGGGGAACACTGAAGCTTTCTTT
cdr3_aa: CASSSTKQGGNTEAFF

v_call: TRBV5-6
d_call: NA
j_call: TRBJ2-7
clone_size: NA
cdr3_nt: TGTGCCAGCAGCTTGGGATTCGGCTCCTACGAGCAGTACTTC
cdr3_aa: CASSLGFGSYEQYF

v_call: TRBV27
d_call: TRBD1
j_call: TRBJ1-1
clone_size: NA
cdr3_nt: TGTGCCAGCATCGTACAGGGGGGTAAAGCTTTCTTT
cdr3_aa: CASIVQGGKAFF

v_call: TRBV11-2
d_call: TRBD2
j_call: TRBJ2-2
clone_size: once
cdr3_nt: TGTGCCAGCAGCTTATCGGGCGGGGGGCGGTACACCGGGGAGCTGTTTTTT
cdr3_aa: CASSLSGGGRYTGELFF

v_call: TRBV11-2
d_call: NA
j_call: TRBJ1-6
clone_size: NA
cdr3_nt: TGTGCCAGCAGCTTTCTCAGGGGAACCAATTCACCCCTCCACTTT
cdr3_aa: CASSFLRGTNSPLHF

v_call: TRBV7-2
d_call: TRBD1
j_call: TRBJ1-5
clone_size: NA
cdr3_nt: TGTGCCAGCAGCTTAGGAGGGGACAGGCGGAATCAGCCCCAGCATTTT
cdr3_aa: CASSLGGDRRNQPQHF

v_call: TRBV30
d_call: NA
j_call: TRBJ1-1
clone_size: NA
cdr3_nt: TGTGCCTGGAGTTCCAGATACACTGAAGCTTTCTTT
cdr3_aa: CAWSSRYTEAFF

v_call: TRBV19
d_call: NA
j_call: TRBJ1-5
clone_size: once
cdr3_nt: TGTGCCAGTAGTACCCGGACGGGAGGAGGCAATCAGCCCCAGCATTTT
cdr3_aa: CASSTRTGGGNQPQHF

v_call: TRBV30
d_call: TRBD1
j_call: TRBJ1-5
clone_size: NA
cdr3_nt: TGTGCCTGGGGGGGACAGGGAGATCAGCCCCAGCATTTT
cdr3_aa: CAWGGQGDQPQHF

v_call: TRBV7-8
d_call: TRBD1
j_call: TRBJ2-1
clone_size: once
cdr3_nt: TGTGCCAGCAGCTTAGTGGTGGGACAGGGGAAGAATGAGCAGTTCTTC
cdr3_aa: CASSLVVGQGKNEQFF

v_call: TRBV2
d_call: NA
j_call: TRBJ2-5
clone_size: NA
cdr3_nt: TGTGCCAGCAGTGATTGGGGGGTACAAGAGACCCAGTACTTC
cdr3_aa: CASSDWGVQETQYF

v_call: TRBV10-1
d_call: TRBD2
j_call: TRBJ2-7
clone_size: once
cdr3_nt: TGCGCCAGCAGTACTAGCGGTGGCGAGCAGTACTTC
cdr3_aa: CASSTSGGEQYF

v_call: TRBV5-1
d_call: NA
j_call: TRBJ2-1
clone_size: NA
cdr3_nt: TGCGCCAGCAGCTTGGAACCTGCGGGTTTGAGCTCCTACAATGAGCAGTTCTTC
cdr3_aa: CASSLEPAGLSSYNEQFF

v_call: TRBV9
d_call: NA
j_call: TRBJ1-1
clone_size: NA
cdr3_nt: TGTGCCAGCAGCGTACAGGACACTGAAGCTTTCTTT
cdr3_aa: CASSVQDTEAFF

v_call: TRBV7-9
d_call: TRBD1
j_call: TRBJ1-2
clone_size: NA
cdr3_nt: TGTGCCAGCAGCTTAACAGGGGCCGATCGTGGTGGCTACACCTTC
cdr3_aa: CASSLTGADRGGYTF

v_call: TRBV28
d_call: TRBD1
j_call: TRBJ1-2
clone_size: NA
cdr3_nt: TGTGCCAGCGCGACAGGGGGCGAAGGCTATGGCTACACCTTC
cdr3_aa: CASATGGEGYGYTF

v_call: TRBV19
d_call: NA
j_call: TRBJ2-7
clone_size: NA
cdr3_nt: TGTGCCAGTAGTATGTCGGGGAGCTCCTACGAGCAGTACTTC
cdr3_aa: CASSMSGSSYEQYF

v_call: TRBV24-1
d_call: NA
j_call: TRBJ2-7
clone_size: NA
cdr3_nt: TGTGCCACCAGTGATTTGCAGCCGGGACACCAACCTATTTACTACGAGCAGTACTTC
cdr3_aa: CATSDLQPGHQPIYYEQYF

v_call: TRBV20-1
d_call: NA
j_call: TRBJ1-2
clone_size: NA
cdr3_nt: TGCAGTGCTAGTATCGCCGGACAGTACGATGGCTACACCTTC
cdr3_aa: CSASIAGQYDGYTF

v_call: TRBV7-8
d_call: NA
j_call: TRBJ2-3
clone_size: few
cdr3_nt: TGTGCCAGCAGCCGGCCCTACGGGGAGCAGTATTTT
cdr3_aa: CASSRPYGEQYF

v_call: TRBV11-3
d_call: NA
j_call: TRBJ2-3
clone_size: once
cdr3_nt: TGTGCCAGCAGCCCCGGGACACCCTCCGGATTGGGTACGCAGTATTTT
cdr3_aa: CASSPGTPSGLGTQYF

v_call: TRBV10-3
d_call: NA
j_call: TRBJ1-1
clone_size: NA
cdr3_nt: TGTGCCATCAGTGTGGGACGGGGGAGCACTGAAGCTTTCTTT
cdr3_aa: CAISVGRGSTEAFF

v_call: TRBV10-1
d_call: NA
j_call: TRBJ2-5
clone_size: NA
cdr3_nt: TGCGCCAGCAGTGTCCGGAGCCAAGAGACCCAGTACTTC
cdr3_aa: CASSVRSQETQYF

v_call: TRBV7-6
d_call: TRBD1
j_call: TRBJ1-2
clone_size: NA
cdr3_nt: TGTGCCAGCAGCCCGCGACAGGGGATGGGCTATGGCTACACCTTC
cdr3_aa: CASSPRQGMGYGYTF

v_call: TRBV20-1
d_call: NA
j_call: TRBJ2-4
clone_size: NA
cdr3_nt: TGCAGTGCTAGTAGTCTCCGGTCAGCCAAAAACATTCAGTACTTC
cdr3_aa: CSASSLRSAKNIQYF

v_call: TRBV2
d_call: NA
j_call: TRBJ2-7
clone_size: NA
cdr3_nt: TGTGCCAGCAGTGAAGCGTACGACAGGAGTGGGACCTACGAGCAGTACTTC
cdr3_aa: CASSEAYDRSGTYEQYF

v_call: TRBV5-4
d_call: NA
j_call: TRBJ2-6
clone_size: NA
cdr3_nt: TGTGCCAGCAGCTTGCCGAAACTCTCTGGGGCCAACGTCCTGACTTTC
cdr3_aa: CASSLPKLSGANVLTF

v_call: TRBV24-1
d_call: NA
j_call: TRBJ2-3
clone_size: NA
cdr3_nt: TGTGCCACCAGTGACGGAGGGACAGATACGCAGTATTTT
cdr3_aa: CATSDGGTDTQYF

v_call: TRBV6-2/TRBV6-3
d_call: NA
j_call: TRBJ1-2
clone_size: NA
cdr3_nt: TGTGCCAGCAGGTACACAGGGAACTATGGCTACACCTTC
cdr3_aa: CASRYTGNYGYTF

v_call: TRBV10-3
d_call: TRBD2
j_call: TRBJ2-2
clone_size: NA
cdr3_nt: TGTGCCATCACCACAGAGAGCGGGGCGAACACCGGGGAGCTGTTTTTT
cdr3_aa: CAITTESGANTGELFF

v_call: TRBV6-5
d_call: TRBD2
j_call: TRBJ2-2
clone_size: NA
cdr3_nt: TGTGCCAGTGCAATAGCGGGGGAAAACACCGGGGAGCTGTTTTTT
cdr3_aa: CASAIAGENTGELFF

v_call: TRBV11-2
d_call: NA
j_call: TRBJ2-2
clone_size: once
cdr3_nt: TGTGCCAGCAGGGTACTTTGGAACACCGGGGAGCTGTTTTTT
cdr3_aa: CASRVLWNTGELFF

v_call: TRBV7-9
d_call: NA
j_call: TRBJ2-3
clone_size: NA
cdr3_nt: TGTGCCAGCAGCTTAGGGAGGGCCTTTACGTATTTT
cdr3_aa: CASSLGRAFTYF

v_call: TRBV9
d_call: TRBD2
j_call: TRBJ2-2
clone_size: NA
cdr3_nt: TGTGCCAGCAGCTTCGGACTAGCGGGACGTCCCGGGGAGCTGTTTTTT
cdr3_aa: CASSFGLAGRPGELFF

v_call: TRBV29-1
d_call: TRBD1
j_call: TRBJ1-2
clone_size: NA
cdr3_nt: TGCAGCGTTGAAGGGTGGGACAGGCCCGCCTTTAACTATGGCTACACCTTC
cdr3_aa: CSVEGWDRPAFNYGYTF

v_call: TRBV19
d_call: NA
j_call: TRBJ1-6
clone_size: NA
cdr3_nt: TGTGCCAGTAGTATAGGTCCAGGGAATTCACCCCTCCACTTT
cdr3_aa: CASSIGPGNSPLHF

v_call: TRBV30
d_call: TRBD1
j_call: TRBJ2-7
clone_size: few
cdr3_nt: TGTGCCTGGAGAACAGCAGGGGGCGGGTACGAGCAGTACTTC
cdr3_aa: CAWRTAGGGYEQYF

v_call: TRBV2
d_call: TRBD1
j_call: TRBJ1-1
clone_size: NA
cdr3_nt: TGTGCCAGCAGTGAAGCCGTGACAGGGGGCGATACTGAAGCTTTCTTT
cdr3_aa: CASSEAVTGGDTEAFF

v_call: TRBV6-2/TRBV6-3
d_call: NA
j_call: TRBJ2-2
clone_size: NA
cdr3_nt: TGTGCCAGCAGTTTAAACACCGGGGAGCTGTTTTTT
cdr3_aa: CASSLNTGELFF

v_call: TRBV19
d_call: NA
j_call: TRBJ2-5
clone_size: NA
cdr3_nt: TGTGCCAGTAGTATAGATCTTATGGAGGACGGTGGCGGGACCCAGTACTTC
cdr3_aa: CASSIDLMEDGGGTQYF

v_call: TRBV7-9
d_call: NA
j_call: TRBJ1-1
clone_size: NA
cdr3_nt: TGTGCCAGCAGCTTGTGGGCGGGATCCAACACTGAAGCTTTCTTT
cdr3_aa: CASSLWAGSNTEAFF

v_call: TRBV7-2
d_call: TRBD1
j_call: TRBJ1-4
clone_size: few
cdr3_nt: TGTGCCAGCAGCCAGCGGACAGGGGCGTGGGAAAAACTGTTTTTT
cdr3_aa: CASSQRTGAWEKLFF

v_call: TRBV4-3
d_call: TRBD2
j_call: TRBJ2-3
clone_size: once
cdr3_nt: TGCGCCAGCAGGAGACTAGCGGGGGCCCTGGGAGATACGCAGTATTTT
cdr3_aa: CASRRLAGALGDTQYF

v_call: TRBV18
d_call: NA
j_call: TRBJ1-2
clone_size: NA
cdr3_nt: TGTGCCAGCACCCCGGACAGAACTGACTATGGCTACACCTTC
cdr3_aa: CASTPDRTDYGYTF

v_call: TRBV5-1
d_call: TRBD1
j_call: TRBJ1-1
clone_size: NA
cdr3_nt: TGCGCCAGCAGCTTCGACAGGGGCACTGAAGCTTTCTTT
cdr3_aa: CASSFDRGTEAFF

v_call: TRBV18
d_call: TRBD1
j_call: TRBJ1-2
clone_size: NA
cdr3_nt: TGTGCCAGCTCCGACAGGGGAGAAGGCTACACCTTC
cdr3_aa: CASSDRGEGYTF

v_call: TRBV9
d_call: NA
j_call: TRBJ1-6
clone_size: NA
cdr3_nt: TGTGCCAGCAGCGTAGGGCCAGGCTCCTATAATTCACCCCTCCACTTT
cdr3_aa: CASSVGPGSYNSPLHF

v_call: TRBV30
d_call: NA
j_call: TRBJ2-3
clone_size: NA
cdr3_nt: TGTGCCTGGAGTGTACAAGTTACGCAGTATTTT
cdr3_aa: CAWSVQVTQYF

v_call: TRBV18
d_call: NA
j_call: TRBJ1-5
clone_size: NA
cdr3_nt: TGTGCCAGCTCACCCCCTGAATCGGGGTTGGGGCAGCCCCAGCATTTT
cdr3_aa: CASSPPESGLGQPQHF

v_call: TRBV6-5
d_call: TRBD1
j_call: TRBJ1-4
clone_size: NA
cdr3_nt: TGTGCCAGCAGTTTAGGACAGGGAGGCGAAAAACTGTTTTTT
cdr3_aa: CASSLGQGGEKLFF